Following are 6 T cell receptor beta chains from one sample sequenced in a study of regulatory T cells in long-lasting Graves disease. The time point denotes: persistent/refractory GD, antithyroid drugs over 5 years with positive TRAb. Isolated PBMC RNA provided the starting material for the TCR library. With iRepertoire HTBI primers and Arm-PCR of CDR3 regions, TCR beta libraries were built. A single record per CDR3 protein comes from TCRdb applying MiXCR to the multiplex PCR reads. The repertoire has a few hundred thousand distinct CDR3 sequences, about 23% of them found once; the top ten carry less than 30%. Sample: peripheral blood mononuclear cells (PBMCs), taken when the disease was refractory, from a patient treated with antithyroid drugs. Receptors originate from a woman between 40 and 50 years old with Graves disease.

This chain uses TRBV20-1 with TRBJ1-6; TRBD1 might be the D (5 bases). There are 14 residues in the CDR3. Deletions cut 8 bases from V and 4 bases from J, with 15 bases between. Germline assignment: CDR1 DFQATT and CDR2 SNEGSKA (reference sequence). The CDR3 here is CSRQWQVYNSPLHF. The CDR3, as DNA: TGCAGTCGACAGTGGCAGGTGTATAATTCACCCCTCCACTTT.

At least ten counts were recorded for this clonotype. The chain carries TRBV30 and TRBJ1-1; D is ambiguous. The CDR3 runs to 13 residues. The germline V gene has CDR1 GTSNPN and CDR2 SVGIG (reference sequence). Trimming shortened V by 1 base and J by 0 bases, and 6 bases separated the two germline ends. Here the CDR3 reads CAWSDDLNTEAFF. CDR3 sequence (DNA): TGTGCCTGGAGTGACGACCTGAACACTGAAGCTTTCTTT.

In this sample, this clonotype turned up many times. The DNA for the CDR3 is TGTGCCAGCAGTTTTTTCGTAAGCGGGGACGAAAAACTGTTTTTT. Encoded protein: CASSFFVSGDEKLFF. This chain joins TRBV12-3 or TRBV12-4 and TRBJ1-4, with a tentative D call TRBD1 (5 bases). Trimming removed 3 bases from V and 8 bases from J, with 16 bases in between. This CDR3 has 15 residues.

The chain has TRBV7-9 and TRBJ1-5, with 7 positions matching TRBD1. This CDR3 comprises 13 residues. V was pared by 5 bases and J by 7 bases, with 5 bases of the junction left unmatched. Germline V gene data show CDR1 as SEHNR and CDR2 as FQNEAQ (reference sequence). This CDR3 is CASSGQAGQPQHF. CDR3 sequence (DNA): TGTGCCAGCAGCGGACAGGCGGGACAGCCCCAGCATTTT.

This clonotype showed up just a few times. V usage is TRBV30 and J usage is TRBJ1-4, with TRBD1 as a possible D gene (6 bases). CDR1 is GTSNPN, CDR2 SVGIG, per germline (reference sequence). V lost 4 bases to trimming and J lost 8 bases, with 20 bases between them. This CDR3 spans 15 amino acids. The CDR3: CAWTPSDSLREKLFF. CDR3 bases: TGTGCCTGGACACCCTCGGACAGTTTAAGGGAAAAACTGTTTTTT.

The chain is built from TRBV4-2 and TRBJ2-7; 7 nucleotides agree with TRBD2. This CDR3 comprises 15 residues. Germline trimming cut 0 bases from V and 4 bases from J; bases unmatched to any gene: 6. CDR1 is LGHNA, CDR2 YNFKEQ, per germline. The CDR3, as DNA: TGTGCCAGCAGCCAAGATGCGCTAGCGGTTTACGAGCAGTACTTC. Translated: CASSQDALAVYEQYF.